This T cell receptor beta chain derives from a study of blood T cell repertoires in COVID-19. Clones were read by immunoSEQ multiplex PCR, and TCRdb kept only the in-frame ones, dropping some. The sample consists of around 240,000 clones, approximately 85% of them appearing once. All recovered Cohort 3 donors got two negative PCRs, got clearance, or saw symptom resolution. Germline V gene sequence: CDR1 SGHNT, CDR2 YYREEE (reference sequence). This CDR3 has 14 amino acids. The V and J ends lost 0 bases and 6 bases respectively, with 12 bases between them. The chain has TRBV5-4 and TRBJ1-2; no definite D call. This clonotype was sampled from a woman aged 50 to 65 who had recovered from COVID-19. The sequenced sample was PBMCs or T cells enriched from blood (not recorded which). The CDR3 bases are TGTGCCAGCAGCTTGGGGATCGACAAGCATGGCTACACCTTC. Translation gives CASSLGIDKHGYTF.